This TCR beta chain is drawn from a study of identical twins. One entry per CDR3 protein results from TCRdb running MiXCR on the 5' RACE reads. Here the sample spans a few hundred thousand distinct CDR3 sequences, about 8% being singletons. This clonotype has at least ten counts. Germline V gene lookup returns CDR1 MNHNY and CDR2 SVGAGI (reference sequence). The CDR3 is 13 amino acids. With 8 bases clipped from V and 5 bases from J, the junction kept 9 bases outside the gene matches. The sample also formed part of further work on yellow fever vaccine responses in identical twins.

Sequences were obtained from CD8+ T cells sorted from blood. This rearrangement joins TRBV6-6 to TRBJ2-7, with TRBD2 matching over 7 bases. This clonotype was obtained from a woman under 30 in good health. In DNA, the CDR3 is TGTGCCAGCGGGGGGGAGCTCTTCGACGAGCAGTACTTC. The encoded protein is CASGGELFDEQYF.